The present TCR beta chain was sequenced within a study of beta chain features in type 1 diabetes. The germline V gene encodes CDR1 SGDLS and CDR2 YYNGEE. This CDR3 is 13 amino acids long. Deletions cut 0 bases from V and 2 bases from J, with 5 bases between. There are a few counts of this clone. Its target is unknown. The identical CDR3 is also encoded by other nucleotide sequences in the sample. Reverse transcription of all isolated RNA meant that expressed TCRB transcripts were sequenced. TCRdb's table, derived via immunoSEQ multiplex PCR, lists solely in-frame clones and lacks some. Among fewer than 300,000 clones listed, about a tenth were seen once. Findings and caveats of the study: There were fewer insertions and more deletions at the VDJ junctions of type 1 diabetes patients. Within each of all four CD4+ subsets, Type 1 diabetes patients had TCRB CDR3s that were moderately but significantly shorter.

This receptor was taken from a man aged 25 to 40 with type 1 diabetes. The source material was naive CD4+ T cells from blood. The V and J genes are TRBV9 and TRBJ2-5, with D unresolved. CDR3 in DNA: TGTGCCAGCAGCGTAGGGGCGCAAGAGACCCAGTACTTC. It encodes CASSVGAQETQYF.